This is a list of T cell receptor beta chains from one sample in a study of T cell responses to AZD1222 COVID-19 vaccine. Measured with immunoSEQ multiplex PCR; TCRdb has only the in-frame clones, and not every one. The sample carries about 150,000 clones, roughly 90% recorded once. Sample: peripheral blood, taken on day 0 of AZD1222 vaccination. These receptors all come from an adult in good health. CDR3s include the opening cysteine and the closing phenylalanine or tryptophan. A D gene is named only where the DNA matches it firmly. Rows may omit the clone size; those that give it use once, few, many or a size class.

>-|TRBV7-2|TRBD1|TRBJ1-2
TGTGCCAGCAGCTTAGACCAGGGACAGGGGGCTGGCTACACCTTC
CASSLDQGQGAGYTF
>-|TRBV6-2/TRBV6-3|-|TRBJ2-3
TGTGCCAGCAGTTACTCGCAGGAACCTTCTAGCACAGATACGCAGTATTTT
CASSYSQEPSSTDTQYF
>-|TRBV7-2|TRBD2|TRBJ2-1
TGTGCCAGCAGCTTAGGAGCGGGGGTCTCCTACAATGAGCAGTTCTTC
CASSLGAGVSYNEQFF
>once|TRBV19|-|TRBJ1-4
TGTGCCTCTGGGGGGGTCCCGATTTTATACTTT
CASGGVPILYF
>-|TRBV6-5|-|TRBJ2-7
TGTGCCAGCAGTTACTCGGGCCCGAGGGGCGAGCAGTACTTC
CASSYSGPRGEQYF
>once|TRBV10-3|-|TRBJ1-1
TGTGCCATCCATAATCAAAGGGGCGAAGCTTTCTTT
CAIHNQRGEAFF
>-|TRBV27|-|TRBJ1-1
TGTGCCAGCAGTACCGCCGGGACGGTGAACACTGAAGCTTTCTTT
CASSTAGTVNTEAFF
>-|TRBV2|-|TRBJ2-1
TGTGCCAGCAGGACGCAGGACGTTGGAGTTGAGCAGTTCTTC
CASRTQDVGVEQFF
>medium-sized|TRBV4-3|-|TRBJ2-1
TGCGCCAGCAGCCAACTGTCGGGCGGGGAGGAGTTCTTC
CASSQLSGGEEFF
>-|TRBV9|-|TRBJ2-3
TGTGCCAGCAGCGTAGGCTCTAGCCTGGGGCCGGATACGCAGTATTTT
CASSVGSSLGPDTQYF
>-|TRBV10-2|-|TRBJ1-6
TGCGCCAGCAGTGAGTCGGAGACAAAGAGGAATAATTCACCCCTCCACTTT
CASSESETKRNNSPLHF
>-|TRBV4-3|-|TRBJ1-2
TGCGCCAGCAGCCCGGATGGGGGGCCTCGGTGGGGCTACACCTTC
CASSPDGGPRWGYTF
>-|TRBV18|TRBD2|TRBJ2-3
TGTGCCAGCTCACCACGGACTAGCGGGGGCCCCAGCACAGATACGCAGTATTTT
CASSPRTSGGPSTDTQYF
>-|TRBV28|TRBD2|TRBJ2-1
TGTGCCAGCTTCACTAGCGGAGTAAGCTCCTACAATGAGCAGTTCTTC
CASFTSGVSSYNEQFF
>-|TRBV7-2|-|TRBJ1-1
TGTGCCAGCAGCTTTACGGGAGGGGGGAACACTGAAGCTTTCTTT
CASSFTGGGNTEAFF
>-|TRBV5-1|TRBD1|TRBJ1-1
TGCGCCAGCAGCTTGGATAATACAGGGGTGAACACTGAAGCTTTCTTT
CASSLDNTGVNTEAFF
>-|TRBV4-2|TRBD2|TRBJ2-1
TGTGCCAGCAGCCAAGATCTCAAGCGGGGGGGCGATGAGCAGTTCTTC
CASSQDLKRGGDEQFF
>-|TRBV6-2/TRBV6-3|-|TRBJ2-1
TGTGCCAGCAGTTACGTTCAGGGAGTTAGGAATGAGCAGTTCTTC
CASSYVQGVRNEQFF
>once|TRBV6-2/TRBV6-3|TRBD1|TRBJ1-5
TGTGCCAGCAGTTACCCACCCCTTCCTTGGACAGGAGCTAGCAATCAGCCCCAGCATTTT
CASSYPPLPWTGASNQPQHF
>-|TRBV14|-|TRBJ2-7
TGTGCCAGCAGCCAAGAACGCAAACTAAGCTACGAGCAGTACTTC
CASSQERKLSYEQYF
>once|TRBV6-6|TRBD1|TRBJ1-4
TGTGCCAGCAGTTATTCGAGGACAGGGGGCGATGAAAAACTGTTTTTT
CASSYSRTGGDEKLFF
>-|TRBV19|TRBD1|TRBJ1-2
TGTGCCACGACAACAGGGGGCCTTTCTAACTATGGCTACACCTTC
CATTTGGLSNYGYTF
>-|TRBV4-3|-|TRBJ2-3
TGCGCCAGCAGCCACCTCTTAACAGATACGCAGTATTTT
CASSHLLTDTQYF
>-|TRBV2|-|TRBJ2-5
TGTGCCAGCAGTGTCGCCTGGGAGACCCAGTACTTC
CASSVAWETQYF
>-|TRBV14|-|TRBJ2-7
TGTGCCAGCAGCAGATCAGGGCCCTACGAGCAGTACTTC
CASSRSGPYEQYF
>-|TRBV4-3|-|TRBJ1-4
TGCGCCAGCAGCCAAGAGGGGGGGGGAAAACTGTTTTTT
CASSQEGGGKLFF
>-|TRBV24-1|-|TRBJ2-3
TGTGCCACCAGTGATGGTTGGGGGCGCACAGATACGCAGTATTTT
CATSDGWGRTDTQYF
>-|TRBV2|-|TRBJ1-4
TGTGCCAGCAGCCGAGGAGTAAGTGGGGCCGAAAAACTGTTTTTT
CASSRGVSGAEKLFF
>-|TRBV28|-|TRBJ2-1
TGTGCCAGCAGTGTCCCCAGGTTCGACAATGAGCAGTTCTTC
CASSVPRFDNEQFF
>-|TRBV18|-|TRBJ1-5
TGTGCCAGCTCACCATCGTTAGGCAATCAGCCCCAGCATTTT
CASSPSLGNQPQHF
>few|TRBV4-3|TRBD1|TRBJ1-6
TGCGCCAGCAGCCGAGACAGGGGACTGTATAATTCACCCCTCCACTTT
CASSRDRGLYNSPLHF
>-|TRBV6-6|-|TRBJ2-7
TGTGCCAGCAGGTCCCCAGCCTCCTACGAGCAGTACTTC
CASRSPASYEQYF
>-|TRBV2|-|TRBJ2-5
TGTGCCAGCCGCCCAACTCCCCGGTTGTTAGGAGAGACCCAGTACTTC
CASRPTPRLLGETQYF
>-|TRBV27|TRBD1|TRBJ2-1
TGTGCCAGCAGTCCCCCCCCAGTGGAGTCAGGGGGCCTATGGGCCTACATTAATGAGCAGTTCTTC
CASSPPPVESGGLWAYINEQFF
>-|TRBV5-1|TRBD2|TRBJ2-1
TGCGCCAGCCGGCAGCGGGAAGACAATGAGCAGTTCTTC
CASRQREDNEQFF
>-|TRBV11-3|-|TRBJ1-1
TGTGCCAGCAGCCCACAGGGTCTGTCTGAAGCTTTCTTT
CASSPQGLSEAFF
>-|TRBV5-1|TRBD2|TRBJ2-5
TGCGCCAGCAGCAATAGCGGGGGGGCGGAGACCCAGTACTTC
CASSNSGGAETQYF
>few|TRBV15|-|TRBJ1-2
TGTGCCACCAGCAGAGATTACACGGTGCTCTATGGCTACACCTTC
CATSRDYTVLYGYTF
>-|TRBV11-2|-|TRBJ2-2
TGTGCCAGCAGCAACCGGGCATTCACCGGGGAGCTGTTTTTT
CASSNRAFTGELFF
>-|TRBV12-5|-|TRBJ2-3
TGTGCTAGTCAAGCCGGGACTTTCGCAGATACGCAGTATTTT
CASQAGTFADTQYF
>-|TRBV7-8|-|TRBJ1-2
TGTGCCAGCAGCCCTAGGGTCCCCTATGGCTACACCTTC
CASSPRVPYGYTF
>-|TRBV7-8|TRBD1|TRBJ2-2
TGTGCCAGCTGGGGACAGGGGACCGGGGAGCTGTTTTTT
CASWGQGTGELFF
>-|TRBV15|-|TRBJ2-7
TGTGCCACCAGCAGAGATCCCCGGTCAGCGCCGTACTCCTACGAGCAGTACTTC
CATSRDPRSAPYSYEQYF
>-|TRBV15|TRBD1|TRBJ1-5
TGTGCCACCAGCAGACCCGTAGGACAGGGGGCTAATCAGCCCCAGCATTTT
CATSRPVGQGANQPQHF
>-|TRBV5-8|TRBD1|TRBJ1-6
TGTGCCAGCAGCCTCGGACAGGCCATAGGTTCACCCCTCCACTTT
CASSLGQAIGSPLHF
>-|TRBV9|-|TRBJ1-3
TGTGCCAGCAGTGGAGGGTTGTCTGGAAACACCATATATTTT
CASSGGLSGNTIYF
>-|TRBV3-1/TRBV3-2|-|TRBJ1-2
TGTGCCAGCAGCCAAGAGGGGTTGTATGGCTACACCTTC
CASSQEGLYGYTF
>-|TRBV11-2|-|TRBJ1-1
TGTGCCAGCAGGCTCCAGAGGAACACTGAAGCTTTCTTT
CASRLQRNTEAFF
>once|TRBV9|TRBD2|TRBJ2-2
TGTGCCAGCAGCTTCCGGGCTAGCGGGGGTTCGGGGGAGCTGTTTTTT
CASSFRASGGSGELFF
>-|TRBV12-5|-|TRBJ1-2
TGTGCTAGTGGTCCGGGGGTTAACTATGGCTACACCTTC
CASGPGVNYGYTF
>-|TRBV6-5|-|TRBJ2-6
TGTGCCAGCAGAAGGGACTCTGGGGCCAACGTCCTGACTTTC
CASRRDSGANVLTF
>-|TRBV21-1|-|TRBJ1-4
TGTGCCAGCAGCAAGGGACGGGCTAATGAAAAACTGTTTTTT
CASSKGRANEKLFF
>-|TRBV27|-|TRBJ2-7
TGTGCCAGCAGTTCCCAGGGGTCACGGTACTTC
CASSSQGSRYF
>-|TRBV19|-|TRBJ1-2
TGTGCCAGTAGTATAGAAAAAGCTAACTATGGCTACACCTTC
CASSIEKANYGYTF
>once|TRBV3-1/TRBV3-2|-|TRBJ1-1
TGTGCCAGCAGCCCCACTTGGGTTATGAACACTGAAGCTTTCTTT
CASSPTWVMNTEAFF